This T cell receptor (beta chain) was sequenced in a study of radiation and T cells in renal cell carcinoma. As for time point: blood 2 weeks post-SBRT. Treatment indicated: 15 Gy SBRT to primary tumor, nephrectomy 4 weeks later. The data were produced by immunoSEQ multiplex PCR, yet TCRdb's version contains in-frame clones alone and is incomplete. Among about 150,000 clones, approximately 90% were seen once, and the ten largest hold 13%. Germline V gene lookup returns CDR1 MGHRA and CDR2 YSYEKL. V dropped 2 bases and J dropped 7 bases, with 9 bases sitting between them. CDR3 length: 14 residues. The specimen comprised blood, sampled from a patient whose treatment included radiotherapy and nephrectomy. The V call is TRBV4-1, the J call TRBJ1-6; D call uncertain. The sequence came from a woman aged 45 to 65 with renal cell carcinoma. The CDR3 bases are TGCGCCAGCAGCCAAATCCTTAGAAATTCACCCCTCCACTTT. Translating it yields CASSQILRNSPLHF.